A single sample is the source of the 6 T cell receptor beta chains below, sequenced in a study of blood T cell repertoires in COVID-19. Some clones are missing from TCRdb's copy, which holds only in-frame ones; the method was immunoSEQ multiplex PCR. The data contain 54,000 or so clones, over 80% of them singletons. What was sequenced was peripheral blood. The receptor source for this set is a woman of 80 years or more with acute or convalescent COVID-19.

V is TRBV6-1 and J is TRBJ2-6; 8 positions agree with TRBD1. The CDR3 spans 18 residues. Per germline, CDR1 MNHNS and CDR2 SASEGT. V dropped 4 bases and J dropped 0; count of bases not matched to a gene: 8. CDR3 in DNA: TGTGCCAGCAGTGGTCCGGGACAGGCGAGCTCTGGGGCCAACGTCCTGACTTTC. Translation: CASSGPGQASSGANVLTF.

This chain links TRBV7-8 with TRBJ1-3, with a weak D call TRBD1 (6 bases). The CDR3 covers 17 residues. Per germline, CDR1 SGHVS and CDR2 FQNEAQ. V dropped 0 bases and J dropped 0 bases, with 12 bases sitting between them. The CDR3 DNA sequence: TGTGCCAGCAGCTTAGCGCTAAGAGGGGGCTCTGGAAACACCATATATTTT. This translates into CASSLALRGGSGNTIYF.

The CDR3 loop reads CASSLVAGATGELFF. CDR3 nucleotides: TGTGCCAGCAGCTTAGTTGCGGGGGCAACCGGGGAGCTGTTTTTT. This sequence joins TRBV7-8 and TRBJ2-2; a weak D match, TRBD2 (7 bases). Germline-derived CDR1 and CDR2 are SGHVS and FQNEAQ. This CDR3 contains 15 residues. The V gene lost 1 base and the J gene lost 5 bases, with 11 bases spanning the gap.

This chain uses TRBV27 with TRBJ2-3, with D possibly TRBD1 on 6 matching bases. Germline CDR1 reads MNHEY; CDR2 reads SMNVEV (reference sequence). This CDR3 is 18 amino acids long. V was pared by 4 bases and J by 0 bases, with 20 bases between. CDR3 region: CASSSPPRDTSSTDTQYF. The CDR3, as DNA: TGTGCCAGCAGTTCCCCTCCCCGGGACACATCTAGCACAGATACGCAGTATTTT.

This chain joins TRBV6-4 and TRBJ2-2; TRBD1 is a possible D gene (6 bases). There are 16 residues in the CDR3. V was shortened by 6 bases and J by 4 bases, with 18 bases between the two germline ends. CDR1 is MRHNA, CDR2 SNTAGT, per germline. The CDR3 loop reads CASSNGQGPSTGELFF. DNA for the CDR3: TGTGCCAGCAGCAACGGTCAGGGGCCGTCCACCGGGGAGCTGTTTTTT.

This clone turned up a few times. The chain employs TRBV2 and TRBJ1-5, with D uncertain. V lost 4 bases and J 4 bases, leaving 5 bases between the germline ends. CDR3 size: 12 residues. Germline assignment: CDR1 SNHLY and CDR2 FYNNEI. CDR3 protein: CASSGGNQPQHF. The DNA of the CDR3 is TGTGCCAGCAGTGGAGGTAATCAGCCCCAGCATTTT.